Included here is one TCR beta chain sequence, with context. This sample was included in a study of cytomegalovirus exposure and HLA in healthy donors. Looking at the study overall: Membership in the Caucasian-associated ancestry cluster was found for about 80% of 398 genotyped donors.

With 60 Vbeta and 13 Jbeta primers, the PCR was carried out. The method was immunoSEQ multiplex PCR; TCRdb's version includes in-frame clones alone and lacks a portion of them. The table lists 200,000 or so clones, 65% to 80% of them singletons. J lost 7 bases, V lost 4 bases, and 7 bases had no gene match. There are 13 residues in the CDR3. Germline CDR1 is SGHRS and CDR2 is YFSETQ. This sequence was found in a man aged 50-60 years in good health and CMV-seronegative. The chain uses TRBV5-1 and TRBJ1-2; 7 positions agree with TRBD1. Specimen: PBMCs. The CDR3 nucleotides are TGCGCCAGCAGCCTGACAGGGCGGGGTGGCTACACCTTC. It is translated as CASSLTGRGGYTF.